The source of this TCR beta chain is a study of graft-versus-host responses after intestinal transplantation. As for the study in general: Transplants were multivisceral, liver-intestinal, or isolated intestinal. The whole recipient group had anti-thymocyte globulin induction followed by tacrolimus and steroids for approximately three years. Study-level findings and limits: Declines in HvG clones occurring early post-transplant were associated with peak circulating GvH clone levels. High graft-versus-host to host-versus-graft clonal ratios were seen in allografts of patients with graft-donor T cell macrochimerism.

Generated by immunoSEQ multiplex PCR, the TCRdb table keeps only in-frame clones and is missing some. The sample shows approximately 76,000 clones, under 90% of them seen only once. V lost 0 bases and J lost 1, with 6 bases in between. CDR3 length equals 14 residues. Germline CDR1 and CDR2: LNHDA and SQIVND (reference sequence). Notes on this clone: As yet, its antigen is unknown.

The chain has TRBV19 and TRBJ1-1, with unresolved D. The sequence came from a human donor who was the organ donor for an intestinal transplant. This specimen was unstimulated CD4+ T cells sorted from spleen or lymph node cells, taken before transplant. CDR3 bases: TGTGCCAGTAGTATAGAGTGGCAGAACACTGAAGCTTTCTTT. Its translation: CASSIEWQNTEAFF.